This T cell receptor beta chain came from a study of T cells in narcolepsy. Comment on this clone: The target antigen is unknown. The same CDR3 is also encoded by other DNA sequences in this sample.

Germline V gene data show CDR1 as MDHEN and CDR2 as SYDVKM. Deletions cut 4 bases from V and 2 bases from J, with 3 bases between. This CDR3 contains 12 residues. Whole-study results and caveats: Autoreactive HCRT-specific and TRIB2-specific clonotypes were marked in same-patient CSF-versus-blood CD4+ comparisons.

This table comes from immunoSEQ multiplex PCR, and its TCRdb copy is limited to in-frame clones, with some not included. The sample shows 27,000 or so clones, roughly 80% of them seen only once. The chain has TRBV28 and TRBJ1-5; D ambiguous. The clonotype originates from a human donor with narcolepsy. The material sequenced was CD45RA- memory CD4+ T cells from PBMCs. In DNA form, the CDR3 reads TGTGCCAGCAGTTACGGCAATCAGCCCCAGCATTTT. It encodes CASSYGNQPQHF.